These 6 T cell receptor beta chains originate from one sample sequenced in a study of cytomegalovirus exposure and HLA in healthy donors. PCR amplification relied on 60 Vbeta primers (plus 13 Jbeta primers). This table comes from immunoSEQ multiplex PCR, and its TCRdb copy is limited to in-frame clones, with some not included. This sample has 150,000 to 200,000 clones, with about 88% found just once. What was sequenced was PBMCs. These receptors came from a girl in the first two years of life in good health and CMV-seronegative.

The rearrangement joins TRBV14 to TRBJ2-3; D remains ambiguous. CDR3 length: 12 residues. V was trimmed by 1 base and J by 6 bases, leaving 5 bases between them. Germline loops: CDR1 SGHDN, CDR2 FVKESK. Here the CDR3 reads CASSQVSDTQYF. CDR3 coding DNA: TGTGCCAGCAGCCAAGTCTCCGATACGCAGTATTTT.

The chain carries TRBV7-3 and TRBJ2-1; 10 bases agree with TRBD1. Germline assignment: CDR1 SGHTA and CDR2 FQGTGA. The CDR3 is made up of 16 amino acids. With V trimmed by 2 bases and J by 3 bases, 4 bases remained unmatched. CDR3 amino acids: CASSLLGTGDYNEQFF. The CDR3 coding sequence is TGTGCCAGCAGCTTATTAGGGACAGGGGACTACAATGAGCAGTTCTTC.

The V gene is TRBV7-7, the J gene TRBJ2-3, with D possibly being TRBD2 (6 bases). The V gene's germline CDR1 is SSHAT and CDR2 FNYEAQ (reference sequence). V was trimmed by 5 bases and J by 4 bases, leaving 16 bases between them. This CDR3 is 15 amino acids long. This chain's CDR3 is CASSAGTSSADTQYF. CDR3 nucleotide sequence: TGTGCCAGCAGCGCCGGGACTTCAAGCGCAGATACGCAGTATTTT.

This chain uses TRBV11-2 with TRBJ2-2, with TRBD2 as a possible D gene (6 bases). Trimming shortened V by 5 bases and J by 0 bases, and 13 bases separated the two germline ends. Per the germline V gene, CDR1 is SGHAT and CDR2 is FQNNGV. This CDR3 has 16 amino acids. CDR3 in amino acids: CASSPSSVSNTGELFF. The CDR3, as DNA: TGTGCCAGCAGCCCATCTAGCGTCTCGAACACCGGGGAGCTGTTTTTT.

This clone was observed once. V is TRBV7-6 and J is TRBJ2-7; D possibly corresponds to TRBD2 (7 bases). Between the trimmed V and J ends, which lost 5 bases and 4 bases, there was a span of 18 bases. The germline V gene has CDR1 SGHVS and CDR2 FNYEAQ. This CDR3 has 15 amino acids. The CDR3 DNA reads TGTGCCAGCAGCCCCGGGGGGCAGGCCCTTTACGAGCAGTACTTC. It codes for CASSPGGQALYEQYF.

This clone occurred once. The chain has TRBV7-2 and TRBJ1-4; D call uncertain. CDR1 and CDR2 (germline): SGHTA, FQGNSA. With 5 bases removed from V and 8 bases from J, the gap between germline ends came to 18 bases. CDR3 length equals 15 residues. CDR3 coding DNA: TGTGCCAGCAGCCCCCCCGGAGCAACTAGGGAAAAACTGTTTTTT. Translation gives CASSPPGATREKLFF.